This paragraph covers one T cell receptor beta chain sequence. Deletions cut 0 bases from V and 7 bases from J, with 12 bases between. The CDR3 has 14 amino acids. Looked up from germline, CDR1 is MGHRA and CDR2 is YSYEKL. This record belongs to a study of Ad26.COV2.S vaccination and SARS-CoV-2 variants. Overall study: By the intramuscular route, Ad26.COV2.S was given once, or twice 56 days apart.

Data came from immunoSEQ multiplex PCR; TCRdb stores just in-frame clones and leaves some out. The table includes about half a million clones, 89% detected once. The treatment: roughly 19 received Ad26.COV2.S at low or high dose, single or two shots; about 5 received placebo; per-sample allocation not given. Sampling was performed 63 days after the first vaccine or placebo injection. The chain employs TRBV4-1 and TRBJ2-5; D gene unclear. The material sequenced was peripheral blood, taken in a trial of Ad26.COV2.S vaccine versus placebo. The clonotype comes from a person between 18 and 65 years old who received the Ad26.COV2.S COVID-19 vaccine or a placebo. CDR3 residues: CASSQEGWPRTQYF. CDR3 DNA sequence: TGCGCCAGCAGCCAAGAGGGATGGCCGAGGACCCAGTACTTC.